The 25 T cell receptor beta chains below all came from one sample that was sequenced in a study of shared clonotypes between healthy human individuals. Clones were read by immunoSEQ multiplex PCR, and TCRdb kept only the in-frame ones, dropping some. The sample yields millions of clones, 85% to 95% seen once. What was sequenced was naive CD4+ T cells sorted from blood. As to subset: CD45RA+ positively selected. The source of these receptors is a man between 18 and 35 years old in good health.

Note on this clone: The sample carries other DNA sequences with the same CDR3. This chain links TRBV5-1 with TRBJ1-2; D is perhaps TRBD1 (5 bases). The germline V gene encodes CDR1 SGHRS and CDR2 YFSETQ. V lost 2 bases to trimming and J lost 6 bases, with 11 bases between them. This CDR3 is built from 13 residues. The DNA of the CDR3 is TGCGCCAGCAGCTTAGGGCAGGGTGATGGCTACACCTTC. As protein: CASSLGQGDGYTF.

The V call is TRBV10-1, the J call TRBJ1-6; TRBD1 might be the D (5 bases). The CDR3 length is 15 residues. Germline-derived CDR1 and CDR2 are WNHNN and SYGVQD (reference sequence). Trimming stripped 7 bases from V and 5 bases from J, with 15 bases between. The CDR3: CASTGATPNNSPLHF. CDR3 DNA sequence: TGCGCCAGCACCGGGGCAACTCCTAATAATTCACCCCTCCACTTT.

This clone was recorded once. The rearrangement joins TRBV11-3 to TRBJ2-7; 10 bases agree with TRBD2. V trimming: 4 bases; J trimming: 8 bases; junction bases outside the gene matches: 11. Germline values: CDR1 SGHNT, CDR2 YENEEA. CDR3 length: 15 amino acids. CDR3 protein: CASSSSGSDKFKQYF. The CDR3 DNA reads as TGTGCCAGCAGCTCTAGCGGGAGCGATAAGTTCAAGCAGTACTTC. Full variable domain (outside the CDR3, taken from reference TRBV11-3 and TRBJ2-7): EAGVVQSPRYKIIEKKQPVAFWCNPISGHNTLYWYLQNLGQGPELLIRYENEEAVDDSQLPKDRFSAERLKGVDSTLKIQPAELGDSAVYLCASSSSGSDKFKQYFGPGTRLTVT.

The rearrangement links TRBV2 to TRBJ1-2; 12 positions agree with TRBD1. CDR1 SNHLY and CDR2 FYNNEI come from the germline V gene. The CDR3 consists of 16 residues. V shed 0 bases, J shed 6 bases, and the junction held 5 bases outside the gene matches. The CDR3 bases are TGTGCCAGCAGTGAAGCGGGACAGGGGGCTTTAGATGGCTACACCTTC. Protein sequence: CASSEAGQGALDGYTF.

J is TRBJ1-1 and V is TRBV19; no firm D call. CDR3 length: 13 amino acids. Germline CDR1 LNHDA, CDR2 SQIVND (reference sequence). The V end lost 3 bases, the J end lost 11 bases, and 16 bases lay between the germline ends. CDR3: CASSIVTGASAFF. The CDR3 nucleotides read TGTGCCAGTAGTATCGTTACGGGAGCGTCGGCTTTCTTT. Full variable domain (missing parts from reference TRBV19 and TRBJ1-1): DGGITQSPKYLFRKEGQNVTLSCEQNLNHDAMYWYRQDPGQGLRLIYYSQIVNDFQKGDIAEGYSVSREKKESFPLTVTSAQKNPTAFYLCASSIVTGASAFFGQGTRLTVV.

V is TRBV18 and J is TRBJ1-1; D remains ambiguous. The CDR3 is 15 residues long. Germline CDR1 KGHSH, CDR2 LQKENI. The V end lost 5 bases, the J end lost 0 bases, and 13 bases lay between the germline ends. Here the CDR3 reads CASSSREGMNTEAFF. The CDR3 coding sequence is TGTGCCAGCTCATCGCGTGAGGGCATGAACACTGAAGCTTTCTTT.

The genes are TRBV9 and TRBJ1-1, with a weak D call TRBD1 (5 bases). Germline V gives CDR1 SGDLS, CDR2 YYNGEE. The CDR3 has 13 residues. Trimming cost V 3 bases and J 1 base, with 7 bases left between them. The CDR3 protein is CASSGQRNTEAFF. The CDR3 bases are TGTGCCAGCAGCGGACAGAGGAACACTGAAGCTTTCTTT.

V usage is TRBV30 and J usage is TRBJ2-2; D gene unclear. V shed 0 bases and J shed 5 bases, with 16 bases lying between them. CDR1 is GTSNPN, CDR2 SVGIG, per germline (reference sequence). This CDR3 is built from 16 residues. The CDR3: CAWSVSWLVVTGELFF. CDR3 DNA: TGTGCCTGGAGTGTATCGTGGTTAGTTGTGACCGGGGAGCTGTTTTTT.

This chain links TRBV7-2 with TRBJ1-5; D possibly corresponds to TRBD1 (5 bases). CDR3 size: 16 residues. V lost 2 bases and J 5 bases, leaving 16 bases between the germline ends. The V gene's germline CDR1 is SGHTA and CDR2 FQGNSA. DNA for the CDR3: TGTGCCAGCAGCTTAACGGGGGTCCCGTCCTATCAGCCCCAGCATTTT. This translates into CASSLTGVPSYQPQHF.

The CDR3 loop is CASTPSTTGELFF. In DNA, the CDR3 is TGTGCCAGCACCCCCTCTACGACCGGGGAGCTGTTTTTT. The chain uses TRBV7-9 and TRBJ2-2, with D unclear. CDR1 is SEHNR, CDR2 FQNEAQ, per germline (reference sequence). CDR3 length: 13 residues. Deletions cut 7 bases from V and 5 bases from J, with 11 bases between.

The DNA of the CDR3 is TGTGCCAGCAGTCTCCGTCCAGGGGTGACTGAAGCTTTCTTT. Protein sequence: CASSLRPGVTEAFF. The genes are TRBV27 and TRBJ1-1; TRBD1 might be the D (6 bases). Trimming stripped 5 bases from V and 5 bases from J, with 15 bases between. CDR1 is MNHEY and CDR2 is SMNVEV in the germline V gene (reference sequence). The CDR3 totals 14 residues.

The rearrangement links TRBV30 to TRBJ2-5, with D perhaps assigned TRBD1 or TRBD2 (5 bases each). V lost 0 bases to trimming and J lost 2 bases, with 10 bases between them. Germline lookup yields CDR1 GTSNPN and CDR2 SVGIG (reference sequence). The length of the CDR3 is 14 residues. The CDR3 DNA reads TGTGCCTGGAGTGTCGGGGCAGTACAAGAGACCCAGTACTTC. It yields the protein CAWSVGAVQETQYF. The whole variable domain, filled in from reference TRBV30 and TRBJ2-5, reads SQTIHQWPATLVQPVGSPLSLECTVEGTSNPNLYWYRQAAGRGLQLLFYSVGIGQISSEVPQNLSASRPQDRQFILSSKKLLLSDSGFYLCAWSVGAVQETQYFGPGTRLLVL.

The table lists this clone with a count of one. Other DNA sequences in this specimen translate into the identical CDR3. The rearrangement links TRBV18 to TRBJ2-7; D might be TRBD1 (5 bases). Germline V CDR1 and CDR2: KGHSH, LQKENI. Trimming left V 3 bases short and J 5 bases short, with 8 bases between. This CDR3 region has 12 residues. The CDR3 reads CASSPKGNEQYF. The CDR3, as DNA: TGTGCCAGCTCACCTAAGGGGAACGAGCAGTACTTC.

This chain uses TRBV15 with TRBJ2-1, with 14 bases identical to TRBD2. The germline gives CDR1 LNHNV, CDR2 YYDKDF (reference sequence). The CDR3 is 15 residues long. J was trimmed by 8 bases and V by 3 bases; bases with no gene match: 3. CDR3 DNA sequence: TGTGCCACCAGCAGGGGGACTAGCGGGAGCTATGAGCAGTTCTTC. Encoded protein: CATSRGTSGSYEQFF.

This chain connects TRBV18 to TRBJ2-7; 8 nucleotides match TRBD1. Germline assignment: CDR1 KGHSH and CDR2 LQKENI. The CDR3 totals 13 residues. V shed 8 bases and J 2 bases; nucleotides not matched to a gene: 5. The CDR3 DNA reads TGTGCCAGCGGAAGGGACAGGACCTACGAGCAGTACTTC. This codes for CASGRDRTYEQYF.

The chain couples TRBV5-6 to TRBJ2-7; 10 bases fit TRBD2. V lost 5 bases to trimming and J lost 3 bases; unmatched junction nucleotides: 8. CDR3 length equals 15 residues. Germline V CDR1 and CDR2: SGHDT, YYEEEE. CDR3: CASSSGLAESYEQYF. CDR3 bases: TGTGCCAGCAGTTCAGGACTAGCGGAGAGCTACGAGCAGTACTTC. Using reference TRBV5-6 and TRBJ2-7 for the parts outside the CDR3, the full variable domain is DAGVTQSPTHLIKTRGQQVTLRCSPKSGHDTVSWYQQALGQGPQFIFQYYEEEERQRGNFPDRFSGHQFPNYSSELNVNALLLGDSALYLCASSSGLAESYEQYFGPGTRLTVT.

V gene TRBV5-4 combines with J gene TRBJ2-4; no clear D gene. The CDR3 consists of 14 residues. V was cut by 6 bases and J by 0 bases, with 10 bases left in between. The germline V gene encodes CDR1 SGHNT and CDR2 YYREEE (reference sequence). In nucleotides, the CDR3 is TGTGCCAGCAACTCATGGGGAGCCAAAAACATTCAGTACTTC. It translates to CASNSWGAKNIQYF.

The chain uses TRBV11-2 and TRBJ2-3; D remains unclear. The CDR3 extends over 14 amino acids. Trimming left V 7 bases short and J 0 bases short, with 11 bases between. Per germline, CDR1 SGHAT and CDR2 FQNNGV. This chain's CDR3 is CASNPGISTDTQYF. The DNA of the CDR3 is TGTGCCAGCAACCCGGGCATAAGCACAGATACGCAGTATTTT.

The V and J genes are TRBV6-5 and TRBJ1-3, with D tentatively TRBD1 (6 bases). Germline V gene lookup returns CDR1 MNHEY and CDR2 SVGAGI. The V gene lost 10 bases and the J gene lost 0 bases, with 13 bases spanning the gap. The CDR3 has 14 amino acids. CDR3 sequence: CATKTGYSGNTIYF. The CDR3 DNA reads as TGTGCCACCAAAACAGGGTACTCTGGAAACACCATATATTTT.

The V gene is TRBV7-6, the J gene TRBJ2-1; D gene uncertain. The germline V gene encodes CDR1 SGHVS and CDR2 FNYEAQ. This CDR3 has 14 residues. The V end was cut by 1 base, the J end by 9 bases, with 13 bases between. The CDR3 region has the DNA TGTGCCAGCAGCTTAGTCCCCCAGCTTAGTGAGCAGTTCTTC. Translation gives CASSLVPQLSEQFF.

The chain is built from TRBV7-2 and TRBJ2-7; 7 positions match TRBD1. This CDR3 has 15 amino acids. Germline values: CDR1 SGHTA, CDR2 FQGNSA. The trim removed 5 bases at V and 0 bases at J, leaving 7 bases unmatched. CDR3 sequence (DNA): TGTGCCAGCAGCAGGGGACAGAGCAGCTCCTACGAGCAGTACTTC. This translates into CASSRGQSSSYEQYF.

This sequence joins TRBV30 and TRBJ1-4; D not resolved. Per germline, CDR1 GTSNPN and CDR2 SVGIG (reference sequence). The CDR3 runs 13 residues. V lost 5 bases and J lost 8, with 15 bases in between. Written as DNA, the CDR3 is TGTGCCTGGGGTGGAAGCGGTGGAGAAAAACTGTTTTTT. Its translation is CAWGGSGGEKLFF. Drawing the rest from reference TRBV30 and TRBJ1-4, the complete variable domain is SQTIHQWPATLVQPVGSPLSLECTVEGTSNPNLYWYRQAAGRGLQLLFYSVGIGQISSEVPQNLSASRPQDRQFILSSKKLLLSDSGFYLCAWGGSGGEKLFFGSGTQLSVL.

The rearrangement uses TRBV27 and TRBJ1-2; D not resolved. The CDR3 totals 14 residues. Per the germline V gene, CDR1 is MNHEY and CDR2 is SMNVEV (reference sequence). The germline V and J ends were trimmed by 5 bases and 6 bases, with 16 bases remaining between them. The DNA of the CDR3 is TGTGCCAGCAGTCGAACGTTGGGAGAGAATGGCTACACCTTC. Protein sequence: CASSRTLGENGYTF.

The chain employs TRBV5-1 and TRBJ2-5; D is undetermined. The germline V gene has CDR1 SGHRS and CDR2 YFSETQ. V was clipped by 2 bases and J by 3 bases, with 14 bases between them. The CDR3 spans 15 residues. The CDR3 here is CASSLVGSAKETQYF. CDR3 bases: TGCGCCAGCAGCTTAGTAGGATCAGCAAAAGAGACCCAGTACTTC.

This chain links TRBV2 with TRBJ1-2, with TRBD1 matching over 8 bases. V gave up 2 bases and J gave up 9 bases; unmatched junction bases: 11. This CDR3 has 15 residues. In germline, CDR1 is SNHLY, CDR2 FYNNEI. CDR3: CASSEWNSGQGRYTF. CDR3 nucleotide sequence: TGTGCCAGCAGTGAATGGAACAGCGGACAGGGCCGCTACACCTTC.